The rows below give T cell receptor beta chains drawn from one sample of a study of blood T cell repertoires in COVID-19. Here immunoSEQ multiplex PCR was the method, and the copy in TCRdb shows in-frame clones only, minus some. The sample contains around 250,000 clones, 82% of which appear only once. The material sequenced was peripheral blood. These receptors all come from a young woman with acute or convalescent COVID-19. CDR3s include the opening cysteine and the closing phenylalanine or tryptophan. The order of the fields is V gene, clone size, J gene, D gene, CDR3 protein, CDR3 DNA. The D gene is left open where the match is weak. Clone size is given for some rows only: seen once, a few or many times, or a class if the clone is expanded.

V gene: TRBV4-3; clone size: few; J gene: TRBJ1-1; D gene: NA; CDR3 protein: CASSHTIQGNTEAFF; CDR3 DNA: TGCGCCAGCAGCCACACTATCCAGGGGAACACTGAAGCTTTCTTT
V gene: TRBV7-9; clone size: NA; J gene: TRBJ1-2; D gene: NA; CDR3 protein: CASSQGPGNYGYTF; CDR3 DNA: TGTGCCAGCAGCCAGGGTCCCGGTAACTATGGCTACACCTTC
V gene: TRBV29-1; clone size: NA; J gene: TRBJ1-5; D gene: NA; CDR3 protein: CVSCPSVFIFGNQPQHF; CDR3 DNA: TGCGTAAGTTGCCCCTCGGTGTTCATTTTTGGCAATCAGCCCCAGCATTTT
V gene: TRBV27; clone size: NA; J gene: TRBJ2-1; D gene: TRBD1; CDR3 protein: CASRRGTGDRVSYNEQFF; CDR3 DNA: TGTGCCAGCAGGCGGGGGACAGGGGATAGGGTGTCCTACAATGAGCAGTTCTTC
V gene: TRBV30; clone size: NA; J gene: TRBJ2-1; D gene: NA; CDR3 protein: CAWSGTKYNEQFF; CDR3 DNA: TGTGCCTGGAGTGGGACTAAGTACAATGAGCAGTTCTTC
V gene: TRBV4-3; clone size: once; J gene: TRBJ1-5; D gene: NA; CDR3 protein: CASSRREGQPQHF; CDR3 DNA: TGCGCCAGCAGCCGGCGGGAAGGGCAGCCCCAGCATTTT
V gene: TRBV18; clone size: NA; J gene: TRBJ2-7; D gene: NA; CDR3 protein: CASSPPSGEQYF; CDR3 DNA: TGTGCCAGCTCACCACCGTCGGGCGAGCAGTACTTC
V gene: TRBV11-3; clone size: NA; J gene: TRBJ2-1; D gene: TRBD2; CDR3 protein: CASSLRTSGINEQFF; CDR3 DNA: TGTGCCAGCAGCTTGAGGACTAGCGGGATCAATGAGCAGTTCTTC
V gene: TRBV30; clone size: NA; J gene: TRBJ2-1; D gene: TRBD2; CDR3 protein: CAWIGPGGVGDYNEQFF; CDR3 DNA: TGTGCCTGGATAGGTCCGGGAGGCGTGGGAGACTACAATGAGCAGTTCTTC
V gene: TRBV28; clone size: NA; J gene: TRBJ1-2; D gene: TRBD1; CDR3 protein: CASSLGGQGDGYTF; CDR3 DNA: TGTGCCAGCAGTTTAGGGGGGCAGGGGGACGGCTACACCTTC
V gene: TRBV19; clone size: NA; J gene: TRBJ2-1; D gene: TRBD2; CDR3 protein: CASSAGLAGGGGQFF; CDR3 DNA: TGTGCCAGTAGTGCTGGACTAGCGGGAGGAGGTGGGCAGTTCTTC
V gene: TRBV5-1; clone size: NA; J gene: TRBJ2-7; D gene: TRBD1; CDR3 protein: CASSWSGTGEEQYF; CDR3 DNA: TGCGCCAGCAGCTGGTCCGGGACAGGGGAAGAGCAGTACTTC
V gene: TRBV5-1; clone size: NA; J gene: TRBJ2-3; D gene: TRBD1; CDR3 protein: CASSLPGGATGDTQYF; CDR3 DNA: TGCGCCAGCAGCTTGCCAGGGGGCGCGACGGGAGATACGCAGTATTTT
V gene: TRBV11-2; clone size: NA; J gene: TRBJ1-2; D gene: NA; CDR3 protein: CASSPWTVYGYTF; CDR3 DNA: TGTGCCAGCAGCCCATGGACAGTTTATGGCTACACCTTC
V gene: TRBV6-2/TRBV6-3; clone size: NA; J gene: TRBJ2-1; D gene: NA; CDR3 protein: CASSYSRNEQFF; CDR3 DNA: TGTGCCAGCAGTTACTCTAGAAATGAGCAGTTCTTC
V gene: TRBV6-5; clone size: NA; J gene: TRBJ2-7; D gene: NA; CDR3 protein: CASRQMRVTTYEQYF; CDR3 DNA: TGTGCCAGCAGGCAAATGCGGGTGACCACCTACGAGCAGTACTTC
V gene: TRBV7-3; clone size: NA; J gene: TRBJ2-5; D gene: TRBD2; CDR3 protein: CASSPGLGGQETQYF; CDR3 DNA: TGTGCCAGCAGCCCGGGACTAGGGGGGCAAGAGACCCAGTACTTC
V gene: TRBV28; clone size: NA; J gene: TRBJ2-2; D gene: TRBD2; CDR3 protein: CASSLPGLGLNTGELFF; CDR3 DNA: TGTGCCAGCTCACTTCCCGGACTAGGCTTGAACACCGGGGAGCTGTTTTTT
V gene: TRBV7-3; clone size: NA; J gene: TRBJ2-1; D gene: NA; CDR3 protein: CASSLSRSSSYNEQFF; CDR3 DNA: TGTGCCAGCAGCTTAAGTCGGTCGAGCTCCTACAATGAGCAGTTCTTC
V gene: TRBV27; clone size: NA; J gene: TRBJ2-3; D gene: TRBD2; CDR3 protein: CASSLIVLAGGPYTQYF; CDR3 DNA: TGTGCCAGCAGTTTAATTGTGCTAGCGGGAGGCCCCTATACGCAGTATTTT
V gene: TRBV7-9; clone size: NA; J gene: TRBJ2-4; D gene: NA; CDR3 protein: CASSPWGSAKNIQYF; CDR3 DNA: TGTGCCAGCAGCCCATGGGGCTCAGCCAAAAACATTCAGTACTTC
V gene: TRBV19; clone size: NA; J gene: TRBJ1-1; D gene: NA; CDR3 protein: CASSEQHTNTEAFF; CDR3 DNA: TGTGCCAGTAGCGAACAGCATACCAACACTGAAGCTTTCTTT
V gene: TRBV7-9; clone size: NA; J gene: TRBJ1-5; D gene: NA; CDR3 protein: CASSLDRVEPQHF; CDR3 DNA: TGTGCCAGCAGCTTAGACAGGGTTGAGCCCCAGCATTTT
V gene: TRBV10-3; clone size: NA; J gene: TRBJ2-1; D gene: NA; CDR3 protein: CAISESGRDNNEQFF; CDR3 DNA: TGTGCCATCAGTGAGTCTGGGCGGGATAACAATGAGCAGTTCTTC
V gene: TRBV18; clone size: NA; J gene: TRBJ2-7; D gene: NA; CDR3 protein: CASSAIAAEQYF; CDR3 DNA: TGTGCCAGCTCCGCGATCGCCGCCGAGCAGTACTTC
V gene: TRBV29-1; clone size: NA; J gene: TRBJ1-2; D gene: TRBD1; CDR3 protein: CSVEAAGGRGYGYTF; CDR3 DNA: TGCAGCGTTGAAGCGGCAGGGGGCCGGGGCTATGGCTACACCTTC
V gene: TRBV18; clone size: NA; J gene: TRBJ2-5; D gene: NA; CDR3 protein: CASSPRPGKETQYF; CDR3 DNA: TGTGCCAGCTCACCGCGGCCGGGAAAAGAGACCCAGTACTTC
V gene: TRBV6-5; clone size: NA; J gene: TRBJ1-5; D gene: TRBD1; CDR3 protein: CASSSRTGNQPQHF; CDR3 DNA: TGTGCCAGCAGTTCGCGGACAGGGAATCAGCCCCAGCATTTT
V gene: TRBV6-1; clone size: NA; J gene: TRBJ2-2; D gene: NA; CDR3 protein: CASSERDTGELFF; CDR3 DNA: TGTGCCAGCAGTGAGCGGGACACCGGGGAGCTGTTTTTT
V gene: TRBV24-1; clone size: NA; J gene: TRBJ2-1; D gene: TRBD2; CDR3 protein: CATSDSGRASEQFF; CDR3 DNA: TGTGCCACCAGTGATAGCGGGAGGGCTAGTGAGCAGTTCTTC
V gene: TRBV13; clone size: few; J gene: TRBJ1-6; D gene: TRBD1; CDR3 protein: CASSFGQGNSPLHF; CDR3 DNA: TGTGCCAGCAGCTTCGGACAGGGAAATTCACCCCTCCACTTT
V gene: TRBV4-1; clone size: NA; J gene: TRBJ2-5; D gene: TRBD2; CDR3 protein: CASSQEGGVRLAYQETQYF; CDR3 DNA: TGCGCCAGCAGCCAAGAAGGGGGTGTCCGACTAGCGTACCAAGAGACCCAGTACTTC
V gene: TRBV10-2; clone size: once; J gene: TRBJ2-3; D gene: NA; CDR3 protein: CASSQRRGTDTQYF; CDR3 DNA: TGCGCCAGCAGCCAGCGGAGGGGCACAGATACGCAGTATTTT
V gene: TRBV29-1; clone size: once; J gene: TRBJ2-1; D gene: TRBD2; CDR3 protein: CSVLPGGGNEQFF; CDR3 DNA: TGCAGCGTCCTACCGGGGGGGGGCAATGAGCAGTTCTTC
V gene: TRBV4-3; clone size: NA; J gene: TRBJ2-3; D gene: NA; CDR3 protein: CASSQSRGRLDTQYF; CDR3 DNA: TGCGCCAGCAGCCAATCAAGGGGCAGGTTGGATACGCAGTATTTT
V gene: TRBV3-1/TRBV3-2; clone size: NA; J gene: TRBJ1-2; D gene: NA; CDR3 protein: CASSHLELGSYGYTF; CDR3 DNA: TGTGCCAGCAGCCATCTTGAGCTCGGGTCCTATGGCTACACCTTC
V gene: TRBV5-6; clone size: once; J gene: TRBJ2-7; D gene: TRBD1; CDR3 protein: CASSSGTGRSEQYF; CDR3 DNA: TGTGCCAGCAGCTCCGGGACAGGGCGAAGCGAGCAGTACTTC
V gene: TRBV12-3/TRBV12-4; clone size: once; J gene: TRBJ1-4; D gene: NA; CDR3 protein: CASRNPGAEKLFF; CDR3 DNA: TGTGCCAGCAGGAACCCAGGGGCTGAAAAACTGTTTTTT
V gene: TRBV5-1; clone size: NA; J gene: TRBJ1-1; D gene: NA; CDR3 protein: CASSLWEGSEAFF; CDR3 DNA: TGCGCCAGCAGCTTGTGGGAGGGGTCTGAAGCTTTCTTT
V gene: TRBV29-1; clone size: NA; J gene: TRBJ2-7; D gene: TRBD2; CDR3 protein: CSVGLAEGYEQYF; CDR3 DNA: TGCAGCGTTGGACTAGCGGAAGGCTACGAGCAGTACTTC
V gene: TRBV7-2; clone size: NA; J gene: TRBJ2-1; D gene: TRBD2; CDR3 protein: CASSSGLVSYNEQFF; CDR3 DNA: TGTGCCAGCAGCTCCGGACTAGTAAGCTACAATGAGCAGTTCTTC
V gene: TRBV5-1; clone size: NA; J gene: TRBJ2-1; D gene: TRBD2; CDR3 protein: CASSLGTSGSNEQFF; CDR3 DNA: TGCGCCAGCAGCCTCGGGACTAGCGGGAGCAATGAGCAGTTCTTC
V gene: TRBV13; clone size: NA; J gene: TRBJ1-1; D gene: NA; CDR3 protein: CASRSGNSEAFF; CDR3 DNA: TGTGCCAGCAGATCAGGAAACTCGGAAGCTTTCTTT
V gene: TRBV4-3; clone size: NA; J gene: TRBJ1-1; D gene: TRBD1; CDR3 protein: CASSQEDRGGTEAFF; CDR3 DNA: TGCGCCAGCAGCCAAGAAGACAGGGGGGGCACTGAAGCTTTCTTT
V gene: TRBV29-1; clone size: NA; J gene: TRBJ2-7; D gene: TRBD2; CDR3 protein: CSVDGAGGPGSYEQYF; CDR3 DNA: TGCAGCGTTGACGGCGCGGGAGGGCCCGGATCCTACGAGCAGTACTTC
V gene: TRBV27; clone size: NA; J gene: TRBJ2-7; D gene: TRBD1; CDR3 protein: CASRARGNPYEQYF; CDR3 DNA: TGTGCCAGCAGGGCCAGGGGGAATCCCTACGAGCAGTACTTC
V gene: TRBV7-8; clone size: NA; J gene: TRBJ2-3; D gene: TRBD1; CDR3 protein: CASSPDRQGGTQYF; CDR3 DNA: TGTGCCAGCAGCCCCGACCGACAGGGCGGTACGCAGTATTTT
V gene: TRBV19; clone size: NA; J gene: TRBJ2-5; D gene: TRBD2; CDR3 protein: CASSFGLAGGSETQYF; CDR3 DNA: TGTGCCAGTAGTTTTGGGCTAGCGGGAGGCTCGGAGACCCAGTACTTC
V gene: TRBV18; clone size: NA; J gene: TRBJ2-4; D gene: NA; CDR3 protein: CASSPAAGAGGPAGDIQYF; CDR3 DNA: TGTGCCAGCTCACCTGCGGCAGGGGCTGGCGGGCCCGCAGGGGACATTCAGTACTTC
V gene: TRBV27; clone size: NA; J gene: TRBJ2-5; D gene: TRBD2; CDR3 protein: CASSLFGGETQYF; CDR3 DNA: TGTGCCAGCAGTCTCTTCGGGGGGGAGACCCAGTACTTC